There are a few counts of the clone carrying this T cell receptor (beta chain). What it recognizes is unknown. J was trimmed by 0 bases and V by 0 bases; bases with no gene match: 11. This CDR3 is built from 20 residues. Germline CDR1 is SEHNR and CDR2 is FQNEAQ (reference sequence). The sample comes from a study of CD8 T cells in ankylosing spondylitis. Study findings and constraints: One TCR beta motif, made up of about 8 highly homologous variants, appeared characteristic of ankylosing spondylitis blood. Reportedly, disease-linked clones are significantly enriched in ankylosing spondylitis patients' matched synovial fluid.

One entry per CDR3 protein, called by TCRdb with MiXCR from the 5' RACE reads. Among tens of thousands of distinct CDR3 sequences listed, about 6.3% were seen once. The V and J genes are TRBV7-9 and TRBJ2-6, with 7 nucleotides matching TRBD1. The sequenced material came from blood, either unsorted or a sorted T cell fraction (not recorded which). This clonotype was obtained from a male donor with ankylosing spondylitis or in good health (not recorded which). In nucleotides, the CDR3 is TGTGCCAGCAGCTTAGCCCCGACAGGGCCCCTCAGCTCTGGGGCCAACGTCCTGACTTTC. Protein product: CASSLAPTGPLSSGANVLTF. Based on the CDR3 plus reference TRBV7-9 and TRBJ2-6, the full variable domain is DTGVSQNPRHKITKRGQNVTFRCDPISEHNRLYWYRQTLGQGPEFLTYFQNEAQLEKSRLLSDRFSAERPKGSFSTLEIQRTEQGDSAMYLCASSLAPTGPLSSGANVLTFGAGSRLTVL.